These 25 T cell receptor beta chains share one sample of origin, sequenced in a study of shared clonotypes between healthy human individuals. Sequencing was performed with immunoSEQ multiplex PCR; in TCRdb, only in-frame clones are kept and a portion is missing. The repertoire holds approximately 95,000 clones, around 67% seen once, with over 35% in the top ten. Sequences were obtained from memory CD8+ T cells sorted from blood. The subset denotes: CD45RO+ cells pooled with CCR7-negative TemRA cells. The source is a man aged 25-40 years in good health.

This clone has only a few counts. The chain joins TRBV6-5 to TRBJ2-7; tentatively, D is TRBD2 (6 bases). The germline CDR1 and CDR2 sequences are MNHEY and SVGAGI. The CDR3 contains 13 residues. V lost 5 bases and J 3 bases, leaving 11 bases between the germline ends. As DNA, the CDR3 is TGTGCCAGCAGTAGCAACGGGGGCTACGAGCAGTACTTC. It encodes CASSSNGGYEQYF.

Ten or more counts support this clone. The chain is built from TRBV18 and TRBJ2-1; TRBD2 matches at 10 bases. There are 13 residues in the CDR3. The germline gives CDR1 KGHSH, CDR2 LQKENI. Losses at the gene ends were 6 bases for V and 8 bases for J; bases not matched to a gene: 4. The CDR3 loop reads CASSTSGRDEQFF. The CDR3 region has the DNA TGTGCCAGCTCCACAAGCGGGAGGGATGAGCAGTTCTTC.

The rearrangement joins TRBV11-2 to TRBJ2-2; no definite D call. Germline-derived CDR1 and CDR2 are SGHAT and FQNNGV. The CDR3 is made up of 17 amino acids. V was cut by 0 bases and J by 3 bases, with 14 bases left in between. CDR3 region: CASSLDIANVYTGELFF. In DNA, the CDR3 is TGTGCCAGCAGCTTAGATATTGCGAATGTGTACACCGGGGAGCTGTTTTTT.

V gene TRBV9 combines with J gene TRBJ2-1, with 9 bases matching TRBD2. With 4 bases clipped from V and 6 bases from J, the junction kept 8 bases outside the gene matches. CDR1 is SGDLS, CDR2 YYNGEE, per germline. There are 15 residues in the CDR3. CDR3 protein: CASSPDGLATNEQFF. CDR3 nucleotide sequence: TGTGCCAGCAGCCCCGACGGACTAGCGACCAATGAGCAGTTCTTC.

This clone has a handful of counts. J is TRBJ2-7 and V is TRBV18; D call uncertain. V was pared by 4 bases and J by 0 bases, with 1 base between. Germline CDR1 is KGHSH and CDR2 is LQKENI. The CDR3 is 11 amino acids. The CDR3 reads CASSHSYEQYF. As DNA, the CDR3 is TGTGCCAGCTCACACTCCTACGAGCAGTACTTC.

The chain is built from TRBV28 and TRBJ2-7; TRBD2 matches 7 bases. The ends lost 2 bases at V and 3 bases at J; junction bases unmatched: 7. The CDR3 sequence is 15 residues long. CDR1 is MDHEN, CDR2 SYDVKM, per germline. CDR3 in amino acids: CASSLVLADYYEQYF. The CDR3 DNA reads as TGTGCCAGCAGTTTAGTGCTAGCGGACTACTACGAGCAGTACTTC.

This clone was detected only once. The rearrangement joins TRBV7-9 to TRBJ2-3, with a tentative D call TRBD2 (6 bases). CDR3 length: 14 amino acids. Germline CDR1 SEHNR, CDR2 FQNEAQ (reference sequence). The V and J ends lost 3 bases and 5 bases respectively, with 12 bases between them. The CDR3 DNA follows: TGTGCCAGCAGCTTGGGGGGTACGGGAGATACGCAGTATTTT. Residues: CASSLGGTGDTQYF. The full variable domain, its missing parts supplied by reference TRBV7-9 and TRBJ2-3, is DTGVSQNPRHKITKRGQNVTFRCDPISEHNRLYWYRQTLGQGPEFLTYFQNEAQLEKSRLLSDRFSAERPKGSFSTLEIQRTEQGDSAMYLCASSLGGTGDTQYFGPGTRLTVL.

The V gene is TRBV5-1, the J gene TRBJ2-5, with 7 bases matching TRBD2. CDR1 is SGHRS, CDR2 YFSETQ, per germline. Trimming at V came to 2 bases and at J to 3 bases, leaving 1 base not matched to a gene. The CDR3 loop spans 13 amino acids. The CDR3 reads CASSFGLEETQYF. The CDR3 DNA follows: TGCGCCAGCAGCTTTGGACTAGAAGAGACCCAGTACTTC.

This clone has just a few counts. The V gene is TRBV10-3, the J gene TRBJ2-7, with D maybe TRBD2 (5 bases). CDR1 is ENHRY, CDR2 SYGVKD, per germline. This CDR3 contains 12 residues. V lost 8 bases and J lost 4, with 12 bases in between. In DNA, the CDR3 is TGTGCCATCCGGACCGTAGCGTACGAGCAGTACTTC. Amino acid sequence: CAIRTVAYEQYF.

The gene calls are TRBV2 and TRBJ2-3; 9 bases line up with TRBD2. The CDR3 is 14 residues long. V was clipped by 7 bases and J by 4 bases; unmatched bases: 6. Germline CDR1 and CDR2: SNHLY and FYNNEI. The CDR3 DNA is TGTGCCAGCACCCCAGCGGGAGGCGCAGATACGCAGTATTTT. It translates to CASTPAGGADTQYF.

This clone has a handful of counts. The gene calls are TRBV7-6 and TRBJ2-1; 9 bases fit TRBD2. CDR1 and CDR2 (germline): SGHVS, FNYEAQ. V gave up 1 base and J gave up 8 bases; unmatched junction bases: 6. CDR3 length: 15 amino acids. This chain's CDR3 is CASSLGGSGSYEQFF. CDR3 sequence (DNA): TGTGCCAGCAGCTTAGGAGGTAGCGGGAGCTATGAGCAGTTCTTC.

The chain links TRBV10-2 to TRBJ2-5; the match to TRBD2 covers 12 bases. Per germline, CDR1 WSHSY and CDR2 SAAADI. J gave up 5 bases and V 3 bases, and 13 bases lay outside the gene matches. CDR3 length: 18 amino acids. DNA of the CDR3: TGCGCCAGCAGTGACCTTAGGACTAGCGGGAAGGTCCGGGAGACCCAGTACTTC. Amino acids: CASSDLRTSGKVRETQYF.

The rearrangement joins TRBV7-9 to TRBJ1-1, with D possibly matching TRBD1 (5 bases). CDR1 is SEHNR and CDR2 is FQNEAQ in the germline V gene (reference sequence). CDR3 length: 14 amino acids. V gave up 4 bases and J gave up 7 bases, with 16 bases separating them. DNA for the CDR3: TGTGCCAGCAGCTCCCCCCAGGGTTCCGTTGAAGCTTTCTTT. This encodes CASSSPQGSVEAFF.

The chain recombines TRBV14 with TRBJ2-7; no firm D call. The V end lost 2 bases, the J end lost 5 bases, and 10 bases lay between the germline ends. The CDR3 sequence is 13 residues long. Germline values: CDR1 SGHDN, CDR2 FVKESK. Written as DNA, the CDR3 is TGTGCCAGCAGCCAACCGGAGCACCACGAGCAGTACTTC. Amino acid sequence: CASSQPEHHEQYF.

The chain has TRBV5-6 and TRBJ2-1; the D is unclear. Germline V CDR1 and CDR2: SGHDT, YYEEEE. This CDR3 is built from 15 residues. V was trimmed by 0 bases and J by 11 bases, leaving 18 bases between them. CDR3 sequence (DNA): TGTGCCAGCAGCTTGGCGGCATCGGGTCCGAGAAAGCAGTTCTTC. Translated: CASSLAASGPRKQFF.

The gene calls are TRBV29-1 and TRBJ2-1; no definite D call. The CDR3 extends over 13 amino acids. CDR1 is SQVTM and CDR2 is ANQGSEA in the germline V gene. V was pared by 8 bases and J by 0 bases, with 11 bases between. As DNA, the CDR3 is TGCAGCCTCGTCCCAAGCTCCTACAATGAGCAGTTCTTC. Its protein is CSLVPSSYNEQFF.

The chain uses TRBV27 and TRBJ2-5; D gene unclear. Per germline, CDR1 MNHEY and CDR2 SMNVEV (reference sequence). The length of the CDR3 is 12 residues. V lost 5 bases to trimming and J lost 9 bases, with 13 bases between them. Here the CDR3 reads CASSPLGQAQYF. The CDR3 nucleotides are TGTGCCAGCAGTCCGCTCGGGCAGGCCCAGTACTTC.

CDR3 DNA: TGTGCCAGTAGTATAGCCCCAAACAGGGGAGGAACTGAAGCTTTCTTT. Protein: CASSIAPNRGGTEAFF. This chain uses TRBV19 with TRBJ1-1; TRBD1 matches at 7 bases. The CDR3 runs 16 residues. V was pared by 1 base and J by 5 bases, with 10 bases of the junction left unmatched. Germline V gene sequence: CDR1 LNHDA, CDR2 SQIVND (reference sequence).

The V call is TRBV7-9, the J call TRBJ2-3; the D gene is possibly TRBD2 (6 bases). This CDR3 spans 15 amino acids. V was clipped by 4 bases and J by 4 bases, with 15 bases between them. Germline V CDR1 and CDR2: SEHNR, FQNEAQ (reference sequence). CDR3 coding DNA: TGTGCCAGCAGCTCCCACGGGAGTACATCAGATACGCAGTATTTT. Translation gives CASSSHGSTSDTQYF.

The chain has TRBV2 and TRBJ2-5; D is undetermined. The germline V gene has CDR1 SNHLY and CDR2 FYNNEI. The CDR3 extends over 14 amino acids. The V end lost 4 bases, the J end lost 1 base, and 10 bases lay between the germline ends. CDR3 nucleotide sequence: TGTGCCAGCAGTGGCGGTTTGGTCCAAGAGACCCAGTACTTC. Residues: CASSGGLVQETQYF.

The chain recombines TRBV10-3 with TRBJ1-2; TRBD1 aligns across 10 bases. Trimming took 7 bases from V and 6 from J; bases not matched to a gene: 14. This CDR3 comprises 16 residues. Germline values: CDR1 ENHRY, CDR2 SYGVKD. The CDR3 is CAIKYAPGTGVHGYTF. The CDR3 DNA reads TGTGCCATCAAGTACGCCCCCGGGACAGGGGTCCATGGCTACACCTTC.

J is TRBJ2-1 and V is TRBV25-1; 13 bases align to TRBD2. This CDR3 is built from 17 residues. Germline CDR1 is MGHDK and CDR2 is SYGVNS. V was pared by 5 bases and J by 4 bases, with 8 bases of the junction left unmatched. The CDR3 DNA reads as TGTGCCAGCAGTCGCACCGGGACTAGCGGGATTTACAATGAGCAGTTCTTC. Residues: CASSRTGTSGIYNEQFF. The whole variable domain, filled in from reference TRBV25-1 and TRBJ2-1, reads EADIYQTPRYLVIGTGKKITLECSQTMGHDKMYWYQQDPGMELHLIHYSYGVNSTEKGDLSSESTVSRIRTEHFPLTLESARPSHTSQYLCASSRTGTSGIYNEQFFGPGTRLTVL.

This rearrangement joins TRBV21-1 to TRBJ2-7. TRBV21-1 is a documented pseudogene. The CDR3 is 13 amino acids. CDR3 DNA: TGTGCCAGCAGCAAAGCGCTCCCTTCCGAGCAGTACTTC. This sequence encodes CASSKALPSEQYF.

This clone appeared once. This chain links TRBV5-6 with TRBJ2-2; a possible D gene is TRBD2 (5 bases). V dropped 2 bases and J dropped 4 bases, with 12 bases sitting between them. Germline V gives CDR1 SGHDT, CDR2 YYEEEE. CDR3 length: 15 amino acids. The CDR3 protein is CASSFGLSVTGELFF. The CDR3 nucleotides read TGTGCCAGCAGCTTCGGACTCTCCGTCACCGGGGAGCTGTTTTTT. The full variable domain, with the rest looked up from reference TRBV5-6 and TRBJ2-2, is DAGVTQSPTHLIKTRGQQVTLRCSPKSGHDTVSWYQQALGQGPQFIFQYYEEEERQRGNFPDRFSGHQFPNYSSELNVNALLLGDSALYLCASSFGLSVTGELFFGEGSRLTVL.

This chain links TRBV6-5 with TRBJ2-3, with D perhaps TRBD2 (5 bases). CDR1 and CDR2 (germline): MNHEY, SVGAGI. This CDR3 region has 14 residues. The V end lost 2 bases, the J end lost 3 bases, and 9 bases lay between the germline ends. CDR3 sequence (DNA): TGTGCCAGCAGTTACCAGAGGAGGACAGATACGCAGTATTTT. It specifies CASSYQRRTDTQYF.